The clone carrying this T cell receptor beta chain was seen more than once but under ten times. Its antigen is unknown. The sample comes from a study of T cell repertoires in cytomegalovirus infection. General study findings and limits: Dominant in the ex vivo response were TCR beta clonotypes restricted by HLA-C and specific for CMV.

Germline CDR1 reads SQVTM; CDR2 reads ANQGSEA. The V end was cut by 7 bases, the J end by 0 bases, with 10 bases between. CDR3 length: 13 amino acids. TCRdb reanalysed the reads using MiXCR and keeps one entry per CDR3 protein. The sample records some 350,000 distinct CDR3 sequences, roughly 34% being singletons. V gene TRBV29-1 combines with J gene TRBJ1-5; the D gene is possibly TRBD1 (6 bases). The source material was cultured PBMCs, sampled from culture after CMV antigen stimulation. The TCR comes from a human donor in good health (CMV status not recorded). Some clones in this sample may be carry-over from other donors' samples. CDR3 sequence (DNA): TGCAGCGCCCGGGACACTAGCAATCAGCCCCAGCATTTT. Its protein is CSARDTSNQPQHF.